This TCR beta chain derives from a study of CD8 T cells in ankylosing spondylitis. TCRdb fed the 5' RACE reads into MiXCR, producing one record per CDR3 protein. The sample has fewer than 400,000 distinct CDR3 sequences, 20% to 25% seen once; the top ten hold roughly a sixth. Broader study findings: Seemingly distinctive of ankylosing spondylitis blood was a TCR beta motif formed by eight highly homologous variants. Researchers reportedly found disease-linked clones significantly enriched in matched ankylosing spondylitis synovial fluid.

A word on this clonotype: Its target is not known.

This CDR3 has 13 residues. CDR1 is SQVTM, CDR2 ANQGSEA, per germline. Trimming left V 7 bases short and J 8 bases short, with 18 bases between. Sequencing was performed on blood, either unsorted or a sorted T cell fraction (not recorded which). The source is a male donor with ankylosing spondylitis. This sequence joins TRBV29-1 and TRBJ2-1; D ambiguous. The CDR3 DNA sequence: TGCAGCGGCGGTATTGGGGATTTGGATGAGCAGTTCTTC. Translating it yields CSGGIGDLDEQFF.